This T cell receptor beta chain was identified during a study of blood T cell repertoires in COVID-19. The CDR3 covers 13 residues. Per germline, CDR1 SGHTA and CDR2 FQGNSA. With 1 base removed from V and 4 bases from J, the gap between germline ends came to 6 bases. Libraries were prepared by immunoSEQ multiplex PCR; TCRdb keeps only in-frame clonotypes and omits some of them. Among hundreds of thousands of clones listed, 82% were seen once. The sequence was collected from a man aged 35-49 years who had been exposed to COVID-19. Sample: PBMCs or T cells enriched from blood (not recorded which). The chain recombines TRBV7-2 with TRBJ2-3; possibly TRBD1 for D (5 bases). CDR3 region: CASSLGGPDTQYF. For the CDR3, the DNA is TGTGCCAGCAGCTTAGGGGGCCCAGATACGCAGTATTTT.